These 5 T cell receptor beta chains share one sample of origin, sequenced in a study of post-analysis software for immune sequencing data. These receptors have no identified antigens. TCR beta libraries were prepared from cDNA with unique molecular identifiers. TCRdb re-called the PCR reads through MiXCR, storing one row per CDR3 protein. Found here are about 560,000 distinct CDR3 sequences, roughly 45% of them singletons; the top ten hold under 2%. Findings and caveats of the study: Higher frequency in patients than in controls was seen for roughly five TRBV segments, with TRBV5-6, TRBV5-1 and TRBV20-1 among them.

Specimen: blood. These receptors were taken from a girl aged 5 to 17 with multiple sclerosis.

The CDR3 sequence is CASSSDLGNIQYF. The CDR3 DNA sequence: TGCGCCAGCAGTTCTGACCTGGGGAACATTCAGTACTTC. V gene TRBV5-1 combines with J gene TRBJ2-4, with D uncertain. CDR1 is SGHRS and CDR2 is YFSETQ in the germline V gene. The CDR3 is 13 amino acids. V lost 5 bases and J 7 bases, leaving 13 bases between the germline ends.

This clonotype was detected a few times. CDR3 residues: CASSRTDQPQHF. The CDR3 DNA follows: TGTGCCAGCAGTAGGACGGATCAGCCCCAGCATTTT. The rearrangement uses TRBV27 and TRBJ1-5; unclear D gene. This CDR3 region has 12 residues. V was pared by 5 bases and J by 5 bases, with 7 bases between. The germline V gene encodes CDR1 MNHEY and CDR2 SMNVEV (reference sequence).

This clonotype was picked up a small number of times. The V call is TRBV5-1, the J call TRBJ2-7; possible D gene TRBD1, 5 bases. V was shortened by 4 bases and J by 2 bases, with 16 bases between the two germline ends. From germline, CDR1 is SGHRS and CDR2 YFSETQ. This CDR3 comprises 15 residues. CDR3 sequence reads: CASSPARGRTYEQYF. The CDR3 DNA follows: TGCGCCAGCAGCCCCGCAAGGGGAAGGACCTACGAGCAGTACTTC.

This chain links TRBV7-9 with TRBJ1-2; D ambiguous. With 8 bases removed from V and 5 bases from J, the gap between germline ends came to 24 bases. This CDR3 contains 16 residues. The germline V gene encodes CDR1 SEHNR and CDR2 FQNEAQ (reference sequence). CDR3 in amino acids: CASEAVPGRPEYGYTF. For the CDR3, the DNA is TGTGCCAGCGAAGCGGTCCCAGGCCGACCGGAGTATGGCTACACCTTC. The variable domain in full, with the rest retrieved from reference TRBV7-9 and TRBJ1-2, is DTGVSQNPRHKITKRGQNVTFRCDPISEHNRLYWYRQTLGQGPEFLTYFQNEAQLEKSRLLSDRFSAERPKGSFSTLEIQRTEQGDSAMYLCASEAVPGRPEYGYTFGSGTRLTVV.

Turning to this clonotype: Sequence at one end of the junction differs from germline and may be a read error. The chain joins TRBV3-1 to TRBJ2-2; possibly TRBD1 for D (6 bases). The CDR3 spans 14 residues. Germline V lookup: CDR1 LGHDT, CDR2 YNNKEL (reference sequence). This CDR3 is CAGSQGQTTGELFF. The DNA for the CDR3 is TGTGCCGGCAGCCAAGGACAGACGACCGGGGAGCTGTTTTTT.